The T cell receptor (beta chain) under discussion was sequenced for a study of blood T cell repertoires in COVID-19. The table came from immunoSEQ multiplex PCR; TCRdb's copy has only in-frame clones and leaves some out. The sample lists about 35,000 clones, 85% seen once, with 44% in the top ten. The CDR3 loop spans 15 amino acids. Trimming cost V 4 bases and J 0 bases; bases outside gene matches: 3. Germline CDR1 reads SGHNT; CDR2 reads YENEEA. The sequencing input was peripheral blood. The V and J genes are TRBV11-3 and TRBJ2-3; 8 bases line up with TRBD2. The receptor was derived from a man aged 60 to 75 with active or convalescent COVID-19. The CDR3 protein is CASSSRGRSTDTQYF. The CDR3 region has the DNA TGTGCCAGCAGCTCCCGCGGGAGGAGCACAGATACGCAGTATTTT.